The entry below gives a single T cell receptor beta chain sequence along with its context. Its antigen is unidentified. The time point is: week 3, after first cycle of checkpoint inhibitor. The method was immunoSEQ multiplex PCR; TCRdb's version includes in-frame clones alone and lacks a portion of them. The sample has more than 9,000 clones, around 87% seen once. This CDR3 has 16 residues. CDR1 is PRHDT and CDR2 is FYEKMQ in the germline V gene (reference sequence). Trimming cost V 4 bases and J 0 bases; bases outside gene matches: 6. This sample is part of a study of blood T cell dynamics during melanoma immunotherapy. Study-level information: Metastatic melanoma patients received first-line pembrolizumab or nivolumab plus ipilimumab.

Study-wide results and limits: Whether repertoire-driving clones were melanoma-specific could not be determined.

The rearrangement links TRBV13 to TRBJ1-3, with TRBD1 matching over 7 bases. The sample was blood, taken from a patient treated with checkpoint blockade. The receptor comes from a human donor with melanoma. This CDR3 reads CASSWGQKSSGNTIYF. DNA for the CDR3: TGTGCCAGCAGCTGGGGACAGAAATCCTCTGGAAACACCATATATTTT.